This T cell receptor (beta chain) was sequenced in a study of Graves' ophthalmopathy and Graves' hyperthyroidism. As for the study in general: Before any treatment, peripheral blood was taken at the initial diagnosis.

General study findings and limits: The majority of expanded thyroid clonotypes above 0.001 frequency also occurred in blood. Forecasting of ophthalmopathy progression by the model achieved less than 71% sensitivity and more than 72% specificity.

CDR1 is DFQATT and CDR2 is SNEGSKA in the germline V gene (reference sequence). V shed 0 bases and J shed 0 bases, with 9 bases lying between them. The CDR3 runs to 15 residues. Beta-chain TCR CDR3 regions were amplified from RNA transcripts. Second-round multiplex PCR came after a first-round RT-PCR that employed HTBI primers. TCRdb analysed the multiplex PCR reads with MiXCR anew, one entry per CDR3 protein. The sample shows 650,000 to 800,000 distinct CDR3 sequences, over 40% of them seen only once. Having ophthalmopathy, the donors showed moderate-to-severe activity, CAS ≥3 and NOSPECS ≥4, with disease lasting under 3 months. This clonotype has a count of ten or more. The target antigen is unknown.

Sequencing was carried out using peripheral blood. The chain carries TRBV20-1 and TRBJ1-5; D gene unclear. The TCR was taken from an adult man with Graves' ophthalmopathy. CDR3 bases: TGCAGTGCTAGAGATGCGGCAGGTAGCAATCAGCCCCAGCATTTT. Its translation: CSARDAAGSNQPQHF.